The present entry profiles one T cell receptor beta chain with its context. Its specific antigen is unknown. It has no much larger one-base neighbor in the sample; base qualities were not kept. This sample is drawn from a study of blood T cells in healthy people across ages (dated by TCRdb to about 2015). Some background on the complete study: Template switching captured roughly one uniquely barcoded TCR beta cDNA molecule per two T cells in model experiments. Donors of different ages were randomly distributed across sequencing lanes to avoid experimental bias. The study measured age-related changes in TCR beta repertoire diversity using deep sequencing normalized with unique cDNA molecular identifiers. The donors were divided into four age groups: young (average around 16 years), middle-aged (about 40), aged (about 60) and long-lived (82). Two additional independent replicas of 1 million unique cDNA reads from the same blood draw were analyzed for two donors (one aged 18 to 29 and one aged 80 or older).

Libraries were made using 5' RACE. A second PCR of about 7 to 12 cycles was run with a J-beta primer mix and a sample-barcoded 5' primer. A template-switch 5' adaptor carrying 12 random nucleotides introduced a unique molecular identifier onto each TCR beta cDNA molecule. Each sample yielded at least 2.5 million CDR3-containing paired-end reads. First-strand cDNA synthesis was performed from all RNA using the Mint cDNA synthesis kit, with priming by a TRBC-specific oligonucleotide. All cDNA was treated with uracil-DNA glycosylase and then went through a first 18-cycle PCR with the universal primers M1SS and BC2_uni_R. The study's own analysis went as follows. For normalization, 1 million high-quality reads, each with a distinct molecular identifier, were randomly selected from each sample. Reads with shared molecular identifiers were discarded instead of being binned into consensus sequences. MiTCR, run with a Q25 quality threshold and the strictest error-elimination algorithm, handled CDR3 identification, clonotype clustering and error correction. A nonparametric unseen species model with Euler transformation was used to estimate lower-bound total TCR beta diversity. TCRdb reprocessing: public reads trimmed at Q25 with fastp, clones called with MiXCR, in-frame beta chains kept. Rows with a matching CDR3 protein are joined into one entry that keeps the most common DNA and genes. TCRdb's processing, not the authors', yielded these V and J calls. The sample table records 1.8 million or so distinct CDR3 sequences; about two fifths of these occur just once. The top ten constitute about 21% of the sample.

Broad study findings and their caveats: Estimates of total diversity from one million sequenced T cells were regarded as lower bounds and underestimates. As age increased, observed TCR beta diversity per million T cells dropped in a roughly linear way, and a significant reduction was already evident by age approximately 40. Bulk unsorted PBMC profiling prevented conclusive comparison of naive and antigen-experienced compartments. There was a strong correlation between observed TCR beta diversity and the percentage of naive T cells measured by flow cytometry. The CMV infection status of donors was not known, potentially confounding age-related changes in expanded clonotypes. Compared with the aged group, the long-lived group had more naive CD4+ T cells, fewer expanded clones and increased TCR diversity, a pattern suggesting age selection.

Donors were a few dozen systemically healthy Caucasian individuals from Russia aged roughly 6 to 95 years. Ten milliliters of peripheral blood were drawn from each donor into EDTA-treated Vacutainer tubes. Ficoll-Paque density-gradient centrifugation was used to isolate PBMCs, with at least 6 million per sample. Total RNA was extracted from PBMCs with Trizol reagent, with at least 6 micrograms obtained per sample. For every donor, flow cytometry on a PBMC aliquot measured the percentage of naive CD45RAhigh/CD27high T cells. The CDR3 runs 14 residues from the cysteine to the phenylalanine. Only CDR3 DNA remains: 42 bases, in frame from the first base. Sequences GTSNPN (CDR1) and SVGIG (CDR2) are obtained from the germline V gene (reference sequence). Cut back by 5 bases and 4 bases, the V and J ends lie 17 bases apart.

Input material: blood. The rearranged segments are TRBV30 and TRBJ1-1, and perhaps TRBD1 as D gene, on 5 matching bases. The source of this sequence is a human donor in good health. The CDR3 protein is CAWRPGLRATEAFF. The sequence in DNA is TGTGCCTGGCGCCCGGGACTCCGTGCCACTGAAGCTTTCTTT.